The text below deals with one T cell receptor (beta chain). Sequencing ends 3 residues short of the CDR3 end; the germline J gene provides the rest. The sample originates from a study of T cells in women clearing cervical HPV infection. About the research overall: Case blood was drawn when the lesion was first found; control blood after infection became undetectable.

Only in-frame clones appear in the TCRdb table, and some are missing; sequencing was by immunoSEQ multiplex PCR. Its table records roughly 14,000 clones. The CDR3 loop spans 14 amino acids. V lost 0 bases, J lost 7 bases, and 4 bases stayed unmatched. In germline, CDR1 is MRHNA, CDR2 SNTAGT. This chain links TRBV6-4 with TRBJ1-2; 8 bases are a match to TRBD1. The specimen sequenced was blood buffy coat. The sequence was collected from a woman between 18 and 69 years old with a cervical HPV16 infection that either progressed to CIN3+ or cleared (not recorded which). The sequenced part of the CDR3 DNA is TGTGCCAGCAGTGACTCAGACAGGGGATCTGGC. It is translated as CASSDSDRGSG. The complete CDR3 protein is CASSDSDRGSGYTF.